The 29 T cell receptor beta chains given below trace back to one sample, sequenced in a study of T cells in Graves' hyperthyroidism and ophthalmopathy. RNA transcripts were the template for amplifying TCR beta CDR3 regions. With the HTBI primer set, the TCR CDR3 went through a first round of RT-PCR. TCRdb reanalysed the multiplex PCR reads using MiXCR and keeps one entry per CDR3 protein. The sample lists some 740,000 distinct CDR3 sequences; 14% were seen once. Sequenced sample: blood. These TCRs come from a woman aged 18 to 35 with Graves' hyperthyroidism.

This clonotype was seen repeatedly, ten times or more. The CDR3 region is CASSYSRGRTEAFF. CDR3 nucleotides: TGTGCCAGCAGTTACTCTCGGGGGCGGACTGAAGCTTTCTTT. V and J are TRBV6-5 and TRBJ1-1; the D gene is possibly TRBD1 (6 bases). The ends were cut back, 0 bases at V and 5 bases at J, with 10 bases in the middle. The CDR3 contains 14 residues. From germline, CDR1 is MNHEY and CDR2 SVGAGI.

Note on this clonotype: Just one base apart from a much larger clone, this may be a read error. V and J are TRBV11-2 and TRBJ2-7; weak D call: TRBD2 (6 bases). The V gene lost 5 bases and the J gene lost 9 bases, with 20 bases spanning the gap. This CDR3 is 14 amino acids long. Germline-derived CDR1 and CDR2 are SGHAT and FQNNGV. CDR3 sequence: CASSPAGGGHGQYF. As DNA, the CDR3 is TGTGCCAGCAGCCCAGCGGGCGGAGGCCACGGGCAGTACTTC.

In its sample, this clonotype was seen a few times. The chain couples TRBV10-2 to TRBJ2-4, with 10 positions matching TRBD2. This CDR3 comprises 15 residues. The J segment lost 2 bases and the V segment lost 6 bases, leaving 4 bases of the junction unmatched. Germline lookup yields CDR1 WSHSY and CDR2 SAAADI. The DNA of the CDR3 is TGCGCCAGCAGCGGACTAGCGGAGACCAAAAACATTCAGTACTTC. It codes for CASSGLAETKNIQYF.

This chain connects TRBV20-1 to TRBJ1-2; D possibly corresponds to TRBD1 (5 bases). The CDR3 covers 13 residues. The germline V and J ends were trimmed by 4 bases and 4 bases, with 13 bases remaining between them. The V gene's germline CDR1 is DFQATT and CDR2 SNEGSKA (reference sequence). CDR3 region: CSATGHRSYGYTF. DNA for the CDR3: TGCAGTGCTACCGGACACCGCTCCTATGGCTACACCTTC.

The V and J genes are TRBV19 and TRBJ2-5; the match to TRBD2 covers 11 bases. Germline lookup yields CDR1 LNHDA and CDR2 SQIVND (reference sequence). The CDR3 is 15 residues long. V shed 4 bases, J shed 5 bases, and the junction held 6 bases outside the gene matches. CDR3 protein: CASSSSGRASETQYF. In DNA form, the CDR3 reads TGTGCCAGTAGTAGTAGCGGGAGGGCTTCTGAGACCCAGTACTTC.

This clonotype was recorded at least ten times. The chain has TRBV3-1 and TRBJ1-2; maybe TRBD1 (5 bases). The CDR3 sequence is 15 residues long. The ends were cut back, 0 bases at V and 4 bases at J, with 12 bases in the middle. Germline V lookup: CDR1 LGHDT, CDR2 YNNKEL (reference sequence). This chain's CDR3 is CASSQEWGGSYGYTF. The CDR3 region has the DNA TGTGCCAGCAGCCAAGAGTGGGGCGGAAGCTATGGCTACACCTTC.

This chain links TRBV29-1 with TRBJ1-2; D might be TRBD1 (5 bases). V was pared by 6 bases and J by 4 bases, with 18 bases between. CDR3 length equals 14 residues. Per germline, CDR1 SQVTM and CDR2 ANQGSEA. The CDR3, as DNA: TGCAGCGTGTTGCAGACAGTTCGTGGCTATGGCTACACCTTC. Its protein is CSVLQTVRGYGYTF. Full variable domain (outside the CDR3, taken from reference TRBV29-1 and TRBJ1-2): SAVISQKPSRDICQRGTSLTIQCQVDSQVTMMFWYRQQPGQSLTLIATANQGSEATYESGFVIDKFPISRPNLTFSTLTVSNMSPEDSSIYLCSVLQTVRGYGYTFGSGTRLTVV.

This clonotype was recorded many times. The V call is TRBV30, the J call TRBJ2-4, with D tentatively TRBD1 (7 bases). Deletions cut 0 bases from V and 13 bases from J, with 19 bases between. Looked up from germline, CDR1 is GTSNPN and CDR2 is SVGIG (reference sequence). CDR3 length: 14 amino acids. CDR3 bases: TGTGCCTGGAGTGTACATGGACCAGGGGGGTTACAGTACTTC. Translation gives CAWSVHGPGGLQYF.

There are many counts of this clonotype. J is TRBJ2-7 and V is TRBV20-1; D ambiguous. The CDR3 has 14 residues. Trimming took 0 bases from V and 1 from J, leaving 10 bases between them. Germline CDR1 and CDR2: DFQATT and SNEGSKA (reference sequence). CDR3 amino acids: CSARDLNSSYEQYF. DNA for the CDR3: TGCAGTGCTAGAGATTTGAACAGTTCCTACGAGCAGTACTTC.

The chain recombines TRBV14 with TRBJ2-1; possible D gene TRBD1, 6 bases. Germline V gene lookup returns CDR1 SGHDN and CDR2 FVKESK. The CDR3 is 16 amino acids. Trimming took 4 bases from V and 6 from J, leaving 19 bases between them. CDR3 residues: CASSRGYQGSVNEQFF. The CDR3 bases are TGTGCCAGCAGCCGAGGATACCAGGGGTCGGTCAATGAGCAGTTCTTC.

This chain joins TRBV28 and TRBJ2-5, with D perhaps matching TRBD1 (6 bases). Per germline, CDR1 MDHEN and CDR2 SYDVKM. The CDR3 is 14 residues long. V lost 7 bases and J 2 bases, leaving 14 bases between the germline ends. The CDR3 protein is CASTLLGGQETQYF. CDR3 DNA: TGTGCCAGCACCCTATTAGGGGGTCAAGAGACCCAGTACTTC.

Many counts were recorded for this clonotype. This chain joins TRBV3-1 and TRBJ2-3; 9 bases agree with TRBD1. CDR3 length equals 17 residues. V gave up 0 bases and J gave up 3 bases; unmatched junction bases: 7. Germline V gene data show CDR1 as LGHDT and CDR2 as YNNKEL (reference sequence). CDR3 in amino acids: CASSQEHRGQGTDTQYF. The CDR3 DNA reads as TGTGCCAGCAGCCAAGAACACAGGGGGCAGGGAACAGATACGCAGTATTTT.

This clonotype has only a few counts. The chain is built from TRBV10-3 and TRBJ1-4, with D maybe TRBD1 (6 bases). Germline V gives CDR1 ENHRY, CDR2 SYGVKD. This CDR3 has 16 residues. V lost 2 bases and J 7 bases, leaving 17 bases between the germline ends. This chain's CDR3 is CAISEALPQDSEKLFF. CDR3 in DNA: TGTGCCATCAGTGAGGCCTTACCCCAGGACAGTGAAAAACTGTTTTTT.

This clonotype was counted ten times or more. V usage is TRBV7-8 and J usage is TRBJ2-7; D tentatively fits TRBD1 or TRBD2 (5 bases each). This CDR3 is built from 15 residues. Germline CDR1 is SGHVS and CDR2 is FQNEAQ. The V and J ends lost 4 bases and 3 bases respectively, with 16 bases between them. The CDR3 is CASSYGADRNYEQYF. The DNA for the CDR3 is TGTGCCAGCAGCTACGGGGCCGATAGAAACTACGAGCAGTACTTC.

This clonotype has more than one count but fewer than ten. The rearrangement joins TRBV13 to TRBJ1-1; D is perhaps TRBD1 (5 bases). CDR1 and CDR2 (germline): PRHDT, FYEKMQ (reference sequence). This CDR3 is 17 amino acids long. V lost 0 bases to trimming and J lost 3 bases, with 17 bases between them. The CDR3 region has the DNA TGTGCCAGCAGCTTAGGGGGGGTAGGGAGGTCGGACACTGAAGCTTTCTTT. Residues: CASSLGGVGRSDTEAFF.

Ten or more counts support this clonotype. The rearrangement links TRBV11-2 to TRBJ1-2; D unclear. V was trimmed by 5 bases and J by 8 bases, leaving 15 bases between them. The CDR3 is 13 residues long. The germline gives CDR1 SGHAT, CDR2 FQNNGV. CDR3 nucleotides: TGTGCCAGCAGCACCCGTGAAGGGTGGGGCTACACCTTC. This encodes CASSTREGWGYTF. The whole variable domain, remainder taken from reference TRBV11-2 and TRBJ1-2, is EAGVAQSPRYKIIEKRQSVAFWCNPISGHATLYWYQQILGQGPKLLIQFQNNGVVDDSQLPKDRFSAERLKGVDSTLKIQPAKLEDSAVYLCASSTREGWGYTFGSGTRLTVV.

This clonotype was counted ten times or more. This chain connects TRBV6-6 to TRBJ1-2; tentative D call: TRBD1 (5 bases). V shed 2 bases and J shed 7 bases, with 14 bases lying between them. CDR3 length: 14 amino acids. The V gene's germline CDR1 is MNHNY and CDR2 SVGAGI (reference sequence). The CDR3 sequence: CASSYDSHGGGYTF. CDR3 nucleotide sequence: TGTGCCAGCAGTTACGACAGTCACGGAGGTGGCTACACCTTC.

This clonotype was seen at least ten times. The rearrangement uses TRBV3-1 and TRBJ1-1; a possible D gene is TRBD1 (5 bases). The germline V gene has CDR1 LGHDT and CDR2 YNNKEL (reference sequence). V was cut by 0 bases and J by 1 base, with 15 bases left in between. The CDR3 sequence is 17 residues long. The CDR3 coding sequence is TGTGCCAGCAGCCAAGATGTGGGGCACCCTGGGAACACTGAAGCTTTCTTT. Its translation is CASSQDVGHPGNTEAFF.

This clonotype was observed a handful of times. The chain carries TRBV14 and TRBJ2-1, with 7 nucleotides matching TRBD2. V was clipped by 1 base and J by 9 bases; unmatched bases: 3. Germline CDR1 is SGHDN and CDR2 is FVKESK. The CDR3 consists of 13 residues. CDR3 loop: CASSQGGGSEQFF. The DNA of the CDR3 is TGTGCCAGCAGCCAAGGGGGAGGGAGTGAGCAGTTCTTC.

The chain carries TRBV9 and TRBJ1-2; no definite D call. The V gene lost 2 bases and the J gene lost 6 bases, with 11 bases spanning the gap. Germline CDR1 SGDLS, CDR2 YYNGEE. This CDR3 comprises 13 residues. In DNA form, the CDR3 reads TGTGCCAGCAGCGTTAATTCTCTCGATGGCTACACCTTC. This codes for CASSVNSLDGYTF.

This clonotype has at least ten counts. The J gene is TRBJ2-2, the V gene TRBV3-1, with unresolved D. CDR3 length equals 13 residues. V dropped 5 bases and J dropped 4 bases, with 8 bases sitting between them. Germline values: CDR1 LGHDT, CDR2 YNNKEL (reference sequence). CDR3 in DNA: TGTGCCAGCAGCTCAGTCCTCACCGGGGAGCTGTTTTTT. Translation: CASSSVLTGELFF.

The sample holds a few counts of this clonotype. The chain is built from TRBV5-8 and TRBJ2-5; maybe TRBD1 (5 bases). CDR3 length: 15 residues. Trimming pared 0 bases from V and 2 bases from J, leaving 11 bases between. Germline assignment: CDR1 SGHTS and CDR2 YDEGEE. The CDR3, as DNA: TGTGCCAGCAGCTTGGTCCAGGGTCGGCAAGAGACCCAGTACTTC. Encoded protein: CASSLVQGRQETQYF.

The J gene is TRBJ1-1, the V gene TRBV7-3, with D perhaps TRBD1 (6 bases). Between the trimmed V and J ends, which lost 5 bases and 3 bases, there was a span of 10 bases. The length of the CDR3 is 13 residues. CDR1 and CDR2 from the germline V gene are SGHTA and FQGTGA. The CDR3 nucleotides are TGTGCCAGCAGCGACGGGGGCTACACTGAAGCTTTCTTT. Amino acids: CASSDGGYTEAFF.

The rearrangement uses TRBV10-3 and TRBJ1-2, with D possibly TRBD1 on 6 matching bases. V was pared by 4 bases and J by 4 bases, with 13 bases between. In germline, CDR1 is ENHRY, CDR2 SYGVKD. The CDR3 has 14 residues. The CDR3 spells CAISGGGPSYGYTF. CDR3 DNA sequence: TGTGCCATCAGTGGGGGGGGCCCCAGCTATGGCTACACCTTC.

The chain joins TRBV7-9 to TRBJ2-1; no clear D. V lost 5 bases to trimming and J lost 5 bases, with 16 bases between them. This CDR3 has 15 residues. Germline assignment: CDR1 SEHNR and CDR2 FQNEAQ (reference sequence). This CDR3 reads CASSLPPLGNNEQFF. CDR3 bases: TGTGCCAGCAGCCTTCCTCCCTTGGGAAACAATGAGCAGTTCTTC.

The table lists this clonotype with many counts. The CDR3 region is CASSLGGTGDQPQHF. As DNA, the CDR3 is TGTGCCAGCAGCTTAGGTGGGACAGGGGATCAGCCCCAGCATTTT. The chain uses TRBV7-8 and TRBJ1-5, with 10 bases lining up with TRBD1. Germline values: CDR1 SGHVS, CDR2 FQNEAQ. This CDR3 region has 15 residues. V trimming: 1 base; J trimming: 5 bases; junction bases outside the gene matches: 2.

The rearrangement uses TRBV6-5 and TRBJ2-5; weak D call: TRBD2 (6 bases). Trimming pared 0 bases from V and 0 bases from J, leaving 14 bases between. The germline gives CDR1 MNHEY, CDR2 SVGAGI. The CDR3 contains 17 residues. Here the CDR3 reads CASSYSWGGTNQETQYF. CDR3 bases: TGTGCCAGCAGTTACTCGTGGGGAGGAACAAACCAAGAGACCCAGTACTTC.

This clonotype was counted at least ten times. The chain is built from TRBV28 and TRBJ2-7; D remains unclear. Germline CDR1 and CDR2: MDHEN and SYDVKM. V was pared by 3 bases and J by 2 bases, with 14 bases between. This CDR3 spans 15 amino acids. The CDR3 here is CASSFGLAATYEQYF. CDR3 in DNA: TGTGCCAGCAGTTTCGGATTGGCAGCCACCTACGAGCAGTACTTC.

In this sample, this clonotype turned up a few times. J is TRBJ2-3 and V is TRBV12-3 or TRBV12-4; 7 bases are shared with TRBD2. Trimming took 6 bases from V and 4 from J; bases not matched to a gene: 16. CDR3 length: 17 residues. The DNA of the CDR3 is TGTGCCAGCAGCAAATCCACACTAGCGCTGAGCCCAGATACGCAGTATTTT. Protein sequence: CASSKSTLALSPDTQYF.